These T cell receptor beta chains were read from a single sample in a study of T cell repertoires in cytomegalovirus infection. Via MiXCR, TCRdb re-called the reads, giving one row per CDR3 protein. The data show under 500,000 distinct CDR3 sequences, approximately 40% seen once. No cognate antigen is known for these TCRs. The source was cultured PBMCs, collected from culture after CMV antigen stimulation. The receptors come from a human donor in good health (CMV status not recorded). Some clones in this sample may be carry-over from other donors' samples. Both conserved end residues are trimmed from each CDR3.

cdr3_aa v_call cdr3_length
ASSPKRDRVYEQY TRBV27 13
ASSPQGAGDQETQY TRBV28 14
ASSALLETQY TRBV7-2 10
ASTPGQSSYEQY TRBV28 12
ASSQGAGTNTGELF TRBV4-3 14
ASGLVLGLTGANVLT TRBV12-5 15
AISTGGTETQY TRBV10-3 11
ASSSLTPYEQY TRBV12-3/TRBV12-4 11
ASSQFDRSHEQF TRBV4-3 12
ASSDQGYEQF TRBV6-1 10
ASSQVIGSSPLH TRBV3-1 12
ASSPPRTPRSSTDTQY TRBV18 16
ASSPGWGNEQF TRBV7-2 11
ASSRQGGGETQY TRBV12-3/TRBV12-4 12
ASSPPTNTEAF TRBV18 11
ASSQEQGYTGELF TRBV4-3 13
SAYQGARTEAF TRBV20-1 11
SARAGRDSPLH TRBV20-1 11
ASSATKNIQY TRBV7-2 10
ASSALRRPSGRGSYNEQF TRBV7-7 18
ASSSWTGGYNEQF TRBV6-2/TRBV6-3 13
ASSQGTGGQDTQY TRBV4-2 13
ASSEDAAWSSYNSPLH TRBV6-1 16
ASRTYGDTIY TRBV12-3/TRBV12-4 10
ASGLDSNTGELF TRBV19 12
ASSLSGQDTGELF TRBV7-9 13
ATLGLAGGLNTGELF TRBV6-1 15
ASTIAGTLNTEAF TRBV7-9 13
ASSSDAGLQETQY TRBV7-2 13
ASSLAGRYEQY TRBV7-2 11
ASRRDRGQNTEAF TRBV7-2 13
ASSLLSGRDEQY TRBV7-2 12
ASSPPRTAGYSYEQY TRBV7-1 15
ASSLGQVGGYT TRBV7-6 11
ASTEWDTEAF TRBV7-9 10
ATSRDRGRNTEAF TRBV15 13
ASSFFPGAGVYGYT TRBV11-2 14
ASSQGTSLGSGANVLT TRBV4-2 16
ASSLAEPRGKTQY TRBV7-8 13
ASRGGKNQPQH TRBV12-3/TRBV12-4 11
ASSPLAGGQF TRBV7-2 10
ASSLTAEEPKKGSNEQF TRBV7-8 17
SAREPNQPQH TRBV20-1 10
ASSAEGIDTQY TRBV5-4 11
ASSWGGRKLF TRBV12-3/TRBV12-4 10
ASSFTQYNSPLH TRBV7-8 12
ASSLRGLSGTKLF TRBV7-2 13
ASSLGSMVSDTQY TRBV7-9 13
ASTYGTGVGKLF TRBV6-5 12
ASSQNTYSGNTIY TRBV4-1 13
ASSSPGDYGYT TRBV7-2 11
ASRNRGGPNTEAF TRBV19 13
ASGSPDSRSSSYNEQF TRBV12-5 16
ASSLVPQRAYEQY TRBV7-2 13
ASSTSRSPLH TRBV12-3/TRBV12-4 10